Described below is a single TCR beta chain sequence and its context. Its antigen is currently unknown. Using approximately 10 ml of fresh peripheral blood, PBMCs were prepared. V lost 4 bases to trimming and J lost 3 bases, with 13 bases between them. From germline, CDR1 is LGHDT and CDR2 YNNKEL (reference sequence). This CDR3 is built from 14 residues. These data belong to a study of T cells in Graves' hyperthyroidism and ophthalmopathy. Findings and caveats of the study: In blood, most of the thyroid clonotypes expanded above 0.001 were also present.

RNA transcripts provided the source from which TCR beta CDR3 regions were amplified. When the TCR CDR3 underwent first-round RT-PCR, the HTBI primer set was used. One entry per CDR3 protein results from TCRdb running MiXCR on the multiplex PCR reads. The data hold under 300,000 distinct CDR3 sequences, with about 20% observed a single time. The chain has TRBV3-1 and TRBJ2-7, with a weak D call TRBD2 (5 bases). This receptor was identified in a man under 40 with Graves' ophthalmopathy. The sequenced sample consisted of blood. CDR3 loop: CASSLTAGGYEQYF. The CDR3 DNA follows: TGTGCCAGCAGCCTTACCGCAGGAGGCTACGAGCAGTACTTC.